The 28 T cell receptor beta chains presented below share a single source sample, sequenced in a study of blood T cells in healthy people across ages. Primers used in a second PCR of about 7 to 12 cycles were a sample-barcoded 5' primer and a J-beta primer mix. MiXCR was run by TCRdb on the 5' RACE reads, yielding one entry per CDR3 protein. The data hold around 1,000,000 distinct CDR3 sequences, with 25% observed a single time. This sample also belongs to another study, concerning T cells of mothers and their children.

Material for sequencing was blood. The receptor source for this set is a girl aged 2-10 years in good health.

This clonotype was counted at least ten times. This chain connects TRBV12-3 or TRBV12-4 to TRBJ1-1; D uncertain. This CDR3 contains 13 residues. V was clipped by 0 bases and J by 4 bases, with 6 bases between them. The CDR3 coding sequence is TGTGCCAGCAGTTTAGCGCGGGGCACTGAAGCTTTCTTT. Translated: CASSLARGTEAFF.

This rearrangement joins TRBV5-1 to TRBJ2-3; 11 bases are a match to TRBD2. V was clipped by 4 bases and J by 0 bases; unmatched bases: 4. CDR1 is SGHRS, CDR2 YFSETQ, per germline. The CDR3 covers 16 residues. The CDR3 region is CASSKTSGVSTDTQYF. The CDR3 DNA reads TGCGCCAGCAGCAAGACTAGCGGGGTTAGCACAGATACGCAGTATTTT.

This clonotype has only a few counts. The CDR3 sequence: CASSPRAGVSSGANVLTF. CDR3 sequence (DNA): TGTGCCAGCAGTCCTAGGGCAGGGGTTTCCTCTGGGGCCAACGTCCTGACTTTC. The chain employs TRBV28 and TRBJ2-6, with a weak D call TRBD1 (6 bases). This CDR3 contains 18 residues. V lost 5 bases and J lost 0, with 17 bases in between. The V gene's germline CDR1 is MDHEN and CDR2 SYDVKM. The complete variable domain, with remaining parts taken from reference TRBV28 and TRBJ2-6, reads DVKVTQSSRYLVKRTGEKVFLECVQDMDHENMFWYRQDPGLGLRLIYFSYDVKMKEKGDIPEGYSVSREKKERFSLILESASTNQTSMYLCASSPRAGVSSGANVLTFGAGSRLTVL.

CDR3 bases: TGTGCCAGCAGCTTAGTATCAATTACATATGAGCAGTTCTTC. It is translated as CASSLVSITYEQFF. The J gene is TRBJ2-1, the V gene TRBV7-2; unclear D gene. The V and J ends lost 1 base and 8 bases respectively, with 12 bases between them. Germline V gives CDR1 SGHTA, CDR2 FQGNSA. The CDR3 is 14 amino acids.

The chain has TRBV13 and TRBJ1-2; D is possibly TRBD1 (6 bases). Per the germline V gene, CDR1 is PRHDT and CDR2 is FYEKMQ (reference sequence). V was cut by 2 bases and J by 4 bases, with 17 bases left in between. There are 16 residues in the CDR3. The CDR3 is CASSLKRETGFYGYTF. The CDR3 DNA reads as TGTGCCAGCAGCTTAAAAAGGGAGACAGGCTTCTATGGCTACACCTTC.

V usage is TRBV20-1 and J usage is TRBJ2-1; D uncertain. Germline CDR1 DFQATT, CDR2 SNEGSKA (reference sequence). V dropped 3 bases and J dropped 7 bases, with 19 bases sitting between them. The CDR3 has 15 residues. CDR3 loop: CSASVDPLLVNEQFF. CDR3 coding DNA: TGCAGTGCTAGTGTTGACCCGCTTTTAGTAAATGAGCAGTTCTTC.

The chain couples TRBV29-1 to TRBJ2-7; 10 bases map to TRBD2. Trimming removed 4 bases from V and 4 bases from J; junction bases left unmatched: 4. The CDR3 covers 13 residues. Looked up from germline, CDR1 is SQVTM and CDR2 is ANQGSEA. The CDR3 protein is CSVGLAGEYEQYF. The CDR3 DNA reads as TGCAGCGTTGGTCTAGCGGGGGAATACGAGCAGTACTTC.

This chain links TRBV7-9 with TRBJ1-2; no firm D call. CDR3 length equals 13 residues. V was pared by 5 bases and J by 7 bases, with 14 bases between. Germline CDR1 SEHNR, CDR2 FQNEAQ (reference sequence). CDR3 nucleotide sequence: TGTGCCAGCAGCCAGGACGAGCAGCCTGGCTACACCTTC. It codes for CASSQDEQPGYTF.

V is TRBV5-6 and J is TRBJ2-3; D remains ambiguous. Germline values: CDR1 SGHDT, CDR2 YYEEEE. Trimming left V 4 bases short and J 0 bases short, with 9 bases between. The CDR3 has 14 amino acids. CDR3 amino acids: CASSHRPSTDTQYF. The CDR3 region has the DNA TGTGCCAGCAGCCATCGACCCAGCACAGATACGCAGTATTTT.

This clonotype has a handful of counts. The chain links TRBV7-2 to TRBJ2-3; 8 bases map to TRBD1. Trimming removed 1 base from V and 5 bases from J; junction bases left unmatched: 5. This CDR3 is built from 15 residues. The V gene's germline CDR1 is SGHTA and CDR2 FQGNSA. As DNA, the CDR3 is TGTGCCAGCAGCTTAGAGTTCGGGACAGGAGATACGCAGTATTTT. Translating it yields CASSLEFGTGDTQYF.

The CDR3 sequence: CSVDSRGDYGYTF. The CDR3 nucleotides are TGCAGCGTTGACTCTCGGGGGGACTATGGCTACACCTTC. This chain links TRBV29-1 with TRBJ1-2; maybe TRBD1 (5 bases). V was shortened by 3 bases and J by 3 bases, with 11 bases between the two germline ends. The CDR3 covers 13 residues. The germline V gene encodes CDR1 SQVTM and CDR2 ANQGSEA.

The V and J genes are TRBV12-3 or TRBV12-4 and TRBJ2-2, with 11 positions matching TRBD2. Trimming removed 6 bases from V and 3 bases from J; junction bases left unmatched: 6. CDR3 length: 16 residues. The CDR3 DNA reads as TGTGCCAGCAGCTCTTTAGCGGGGGGGTACACCGGGGAGCTGTTTTTT. The encoded protein is CASSSLAGGYTGELFF.

Only a few counts were recorded for this clonotype. A junction boundary mismatches the germline segment, possibly from a read error. CDR3 in DNA: TGTGCCAGCAGCTTCTTGGCCGGAACCAATCGGCCCCAGCATTTT. It translates to CASSFLAGTNRPQHF. The V gene is TRBV11-2, the J gene TRBJ1-5; D uncertain. The CDR3 contains 15 residues. Germline V gives CDR1 SGHAT, CDR2 FQNNGV.

V is TRBV7-2 and J is TRBJ1-2; D not certain. Trimming cost V 5 bases and J 4 bases, with 20 bases left between them. The CDR3 spans 16 residues. Germline V CDR1 and CDR2: SGHTA, FQGNSA. CDR3 bases: TGTGCCAGCAGCCTTTGGACCGCATTTTCCTCCTATGGCTACACCTTC. It codes for CASSLWTAFSSYGYTF.

The chain employs TRBV27 and TRBJ2-1, with TRBD2 matching 12 bases. The CDR3 is 15 amino acids. J gave up 7 bases and V 4 bases, and 5 bases lay outside the gene matches. Germline CDR1 is MNHEY and CDR2 is SMNVEV (reference sequence). The CDR3 reads CASSWTSGMGNEQFF. The CDR3 DNA is TGTGCCAGCAGTTGGACTAGCGGGATGGGGAATGAGCAGTTCTTC.

The chain couples TRBV15 to TRBJ2-7; D call uncertain. In germline, CDR1 is LNHNV, CDR2 YYDKDF (reference sequence). There are 16 residues in the CDR3. V lost 0 bases and J 4 bases, leaving 16 bases between the germline ends. CDR3 residues: CATSREDSPVKYEQYF. The CDR3 DNA follows: TGTGCCACCAGCAGAGAGGATAGCCCCGTTAAATACGAGCAGTACTTC.

A few counts support this clonotype. The rearrangement links TRBV4-2 to TRBJ1-2; weak D call: TRBD1 (5 bases). The germline gives CDR1 LGHNA, CDR2 YNFKEQ. The CDR3 contains 13 residues. Trimming stripped 3 bases from V and 4 bases from J, with 9 bases between. The CDR3 nucleotides are TGTGCCAGCAGCCATGGGACCTTCTATGGCTACACCTTC. Its protein is CASSHGTFYGYTF.

This sequence joins TRBV20-1 and TRBJ2-5; no clear D. The germline gives CDR1 DFQATT, CDR2 SNEGSKA (reference sequence). The V gene lost 4 bases and the J gene lost 4 bases, with 10 bases spanning the gap. The CDR3 has 12 amino acids. CDR3 nucleotides: TGCAGTGCTACGGACGAAGGAGAGACCCAGTACTTC. Protein sequence: CSATDEGETQYF.

This clonotype has a handful of counts. CDR3 sequence (DNA): TGCGCCAGCAGCTGGAGCGACAGGGGAGCTAACTATGGCTACACCTTC. Translation: CASSWSDRGANYGYTF. The chain combines TRBV5-1 with TRBJ1-2, with 8 bases lining up with TRBD1. V gave up 3 bases and J gave up 0 bases; unmatched junction bases: 7. This CDR3 has 16 amino acids. The germline V gene has CDR1 SGHRS and CDR2 YFSETQ.

This clonotype appeared a few times. J is TRBJ2-7 and V is TRBV29-1; 8 positions agree with TRBD2. Losses at the gene ends were 6 bases for V and 0 bases for J; bases not matched to a gene: 10. Per the germline V gene, CDR1 is SQVTM and CDR2 is ANQGSEA. This CDR3 region has 15 residues. In DNA form, the CDR3 reads TGCAGCGTCCCCCGGGGCGGGGGGTACTCCTACGAGCAGTACTTC. Translation gives CSVPRGGGYSYEQYF.

Concerning this clonotype itself: One junction end does not reproduce the germline sequence, and a read error may be involved. The chain recombines TRBV5-4 with TRBJ2-5, with D hard to call. The CDR3 has 11 amino acids. Germline V lookup: CDR1 SGHNT, CDR2 YYREEE (reference sequence). CDR3 nucleotide sequence: TGTGCCAGCAGCTCTATAACAGTCGGGTTCTTC. It yields the protein CASSSITVGFF.

The chain carries TRBV7-2 and TRBJ1-5; D is ambiguous. The CDR3 spans 15 residues. Germline V gene data show CDR1 as SGHTA and CDR2 as FQGNSA. The germline V and J ends were trimmed by 6 bases and 0 bases, with 12 bases remaining between them. The CDR3 DNA sequence: TGTGCCAGCAGTTTACAGCCGATTAGCAATCAGCCCCAGCATTTT. This encodes CASSLQPISNQPQHF.

The chain employs TRBV28 and TRBJ2-2; 10 bases fit TRBD2. This CDR3 comprises 15 residues. Germline trimming cut 6 bases from V and 7 bases from J; bases unmatched to any gene: 8. Germline lookup yields CDR1 MDHEN and CDR2 SYDVKM. The CDR3 DNA is TGTGCCAGCAGCCCTAGCGGGAGCCGCCACGGGGAGCTGTTTTTT. This codes for CASSPSGSRHGELFF.

The chain links TRBV19 to TRBJ2-1; D uncertain. This CDR3 has 13 amino acids. V shed 8 bases and J shed 8 bases, with 16 bases lying between them. Germline V gene data show CDR1 as LNHDA and CDR2 as SQIVND (reference sequence). This chain's CDR3 is CASYSPTLDEQFF. The CDR3 DNA follows: TGTGCCAGTTATTCTCCTACCCTTGATGAGCAGTTCTTC. Variable domain in full (rest from reference TRBV19 and TRBJ2-1): DGGITQSPKYLFRKEGQNVTLSCEQNLNHDAMYWYRQDPGQGLRLIYYSQIVNDFQKGDIAEGYSVSREKKESFPLTVTSAQKNPTAFYLCASYSPTLDEQFFGPGTRLTVL.

V is TRBV6-5 and J is TRBJ2-5; 11 bases are shared with TRBD2. Trimming cost V 2 bases and J 2 bases; bases outside gene matches: 7. The CDR3 sequence is 17 residues long. Per the germline V gene, CDR1 is MNHEY and CDR2 is SVGAGI. The DNA of the CDR3 is TGTGCCAGCAGTTACCCTAGTACTAGCGGGAGTCAAGAGACCCAGTACTTC. Translated: CASSYPSTSGSQETQYF.

Only a few counts were recorded for this clonotype. The CDR3 DNA reads TGTGCCAGCAGCCAGGTCCGGGGTTCCTACAATGAGCAGTTCTTC. This sequence encodes CASSQVRGSYNEQFF. This rearrangement joins TRBV3-1 to TRBJ2-1, with D possibly being TRBD2 (5 bases). V lost 3 bases and J lost 1, with 10 bases in between. The CDR3 covers 15 residues. Germline CDR1 reads LGHDT; CDR2 reads YNNKEL (reference sequence).

Turning to this clonotype: One junction end does not reproduce the germline sequence, and a read error may be involved. The V gene is TRBV5-1, the J gene TRBJ2-2; D is possibly TRBD2 (6 bases). Germline V gene data show CDR1 as SGHRS and CDR2 as YFSETQ. The CDR3 is 15 residues long. The CDR3 DNA is TGCGCCAGCAGCTTGGAAGGGAGTTCCACCGGGGGGCTGTTTTTT. Translation gives CASSLEGSSTGGLFF.

The chain links TRBV24-1 to TRBJ2-3; possibly TRBD2 for D (6 bases). Trimming cost V 3 bases and J 11 bases, with 14 bases left between them. The CDR3 spans 13 residues. Germline V CDR1 and CDR2: KGHDR, SFDVKD. CDR3 in amino acids: CATSDLPGGVQYF. CDR3 bases: TGTGCCACCAGTGATCTCCCTGGAGGGGTGCAGTATTTT.